The clone carrying this T cell receptor (beta chain) has only one observation. Its cognate antigen is unknown. The data are from a study of cytomegalovirus exposure and HLA in healthy donors. In the study overall: A data release that came early held roughly 80 million unique TCRs from HLA-typed donors.

Use of 60 Vbeta and 13 Jbeta primers characterized the PCR. Repertoires were generated with immunoSEQ multiplex PCR, while TCRdb's copy carries only in-frame clones and drops some. The sample lists 95,000 to 150,000 clones, 15% occurring once. Study outcomes and limitations: It was around 160 TCR beta chains that were listed as cytomegalovirus-associated.

V was clipped by 3 bases and J by 0 bases, with 19 bases between them. There are 17 residues in the CDR3. Germline values: CDR1 SGHDT, CDR2 YYEEEE. Specimen: PBMCs. This receptor was taken from a woman aged 18-29 years in good health and CMV-seronegative. The chain carries TRBV5-6 and TRBJ2-7; D possibly corresponds to TRBD1 (8 bases). CDR3 sequence (DNA): TGTGCCAGCAGCTCCACAGGGGGGGACTCCCTCTCCTACGAGCAGTACTTC. It yields the protein CASSSTGGDSLSYEQYF.